The clone carrying this T cell receptor (beta chain) appeared a few times. This sample is drawn from a study of cytomegalovirus exposure and HLA in healthy donors. The primer mix had 60 Vbeta and 13 Jbeta primers. Data came from immunoSEQ multiplex PCR; TCRdb stores just in-frame clones and leaves some out. This table holds about 120,000 clones, more than 9% found once. Germline V lookup: CDR1 SGHNT, CDR2 YENEEA. This CDR3 contains 18 residues. The junction had 13 bases not matched to a gene; V was cut back by 4 bases and J by 2 bases. The V call is TRBV11-3, the J call TRBJ2-2, with 7 bases matching TRBD1. The specimen sequenced was PBMCs. This TCR was sampled from a woman in her late teens or twenties in good health and CMV-seropositive. The chain's CDR3 is CASSSPLGGDLNTGELFF. CDR3 nucleotides: TGTGCCAGCAGCTCCCCTTTAGGGGGCGATCTAAACACCGGGGAGCTGTTTTTT.